This T cell receptor (beta chain) was captured by sequencing in a study of control samples from healthy donors and cancer patients. TCRdb's table, derived via immunoSEQ multiplex PCR, lists solely in-frame clones and lacks some. The table lists 70,000 or so clones, 84% of them singletons. The CDR3 consists of 15 residues. Sequences were obtained from blood. The chain combines TRBV21-1 with TRBJ2-3; the table's D call, TRBD2, has no DNA check behind it. TRBV21-1 corresponds to a pseudogene. This TCR derives from a middle-aged man in good health. CDR3 in DNA: TGTGCCAGCAGCGGACTAGCGGGTGGAACAGATACGCAGTATTTT. Translated: CASSGLAGGTDTQYF.